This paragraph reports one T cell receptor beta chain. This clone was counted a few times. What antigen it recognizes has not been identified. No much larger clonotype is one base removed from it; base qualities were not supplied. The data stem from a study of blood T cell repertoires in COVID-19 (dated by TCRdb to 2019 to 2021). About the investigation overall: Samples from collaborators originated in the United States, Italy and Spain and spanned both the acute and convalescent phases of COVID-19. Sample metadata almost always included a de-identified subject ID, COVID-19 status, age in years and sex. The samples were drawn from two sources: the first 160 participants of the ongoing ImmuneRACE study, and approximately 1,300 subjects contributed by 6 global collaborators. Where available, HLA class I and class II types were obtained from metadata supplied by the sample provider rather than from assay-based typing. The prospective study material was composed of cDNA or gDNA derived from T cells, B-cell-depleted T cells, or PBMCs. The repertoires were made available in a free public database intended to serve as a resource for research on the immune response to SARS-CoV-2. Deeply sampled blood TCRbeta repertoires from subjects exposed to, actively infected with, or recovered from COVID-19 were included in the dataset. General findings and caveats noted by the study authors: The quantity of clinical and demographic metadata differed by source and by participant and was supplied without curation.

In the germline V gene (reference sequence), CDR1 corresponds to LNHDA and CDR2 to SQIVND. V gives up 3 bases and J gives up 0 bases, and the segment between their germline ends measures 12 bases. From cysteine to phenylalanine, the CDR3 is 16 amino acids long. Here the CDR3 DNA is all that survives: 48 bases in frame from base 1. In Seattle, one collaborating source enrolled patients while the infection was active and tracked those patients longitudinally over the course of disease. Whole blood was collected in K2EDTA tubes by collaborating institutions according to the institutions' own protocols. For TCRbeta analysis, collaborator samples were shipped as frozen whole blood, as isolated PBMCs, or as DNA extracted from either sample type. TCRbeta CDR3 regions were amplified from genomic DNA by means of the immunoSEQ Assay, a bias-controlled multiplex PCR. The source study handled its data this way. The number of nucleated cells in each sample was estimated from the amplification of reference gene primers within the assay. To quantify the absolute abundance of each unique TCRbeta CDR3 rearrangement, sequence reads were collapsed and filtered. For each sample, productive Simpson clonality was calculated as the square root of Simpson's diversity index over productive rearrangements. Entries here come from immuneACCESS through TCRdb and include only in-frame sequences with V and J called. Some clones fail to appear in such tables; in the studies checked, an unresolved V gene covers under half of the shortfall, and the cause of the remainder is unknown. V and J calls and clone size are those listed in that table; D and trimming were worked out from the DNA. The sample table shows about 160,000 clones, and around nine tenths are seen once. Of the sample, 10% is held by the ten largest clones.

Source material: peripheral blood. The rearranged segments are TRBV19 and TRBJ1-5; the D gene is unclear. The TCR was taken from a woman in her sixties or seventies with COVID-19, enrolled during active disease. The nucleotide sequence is TGTGCCAGTAGTATCCACACAGCTTATAGCAATCAGCCCCAGCATTTT. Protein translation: CASSIHTAYSNQPQHF.